This paragraph reports one T cell receptor (beta chain). The antigen is not known. The data derive from a study of T cell responses to AZD1222 COVID-19 vaccine. Study results and limitations: Regions 160-218 and 743-854 dominated among vaccine-associated CD4 TCRs spanning spike. It was only a handful of AZD1222 recipients who were seropositive at baseline. Regions left unmutated in variants are reportedly the target of nearly half of spike-specific TCRs.

Analyses pooled second doses at about 4 or about 12 weeks. Repertoires were generated with immunoSEQ multiplex PCR, while TCRdb's copy carries only in-frame clones and drops some. The sample holds some 180,000 clones, 87% seen once. This CDR3 is built from 14 residues. V was cut by 5 bases and J by 2 bases, with 12 bases left in between. Looked up from germline, CDR1 is SGHAT and CDR2 is FQNNGV. This TCR was recovered from an adult who received the AZD1222 COVID-19 vaccine. V and J are TRBV11-2 and TRBJ1-1, with D tentatively TRBD1 (5 bases). This specimen was peripheral blood, taken 28 days after the second AZD1222 dose. In nucleotides, the CDR3 is TGTGCCAGCAGCCTCGGACATACTAACACTGAAGCTTTCTTT. Amino acid sequence: CASSLGHTNTEAFF.